The 21 T cell receptor beta chains below come from one sample, sequenced in a study of T cell clonality in common variable immunodeficiency. Clones were read by immunoSEQ multiplex PCR, and TCRdb kept only the in-frame ones, dropping some. The sample shows around 57,000 clones, none of them appearing just once. Specimen: peripheral blood mononuclear cells. The receptor source for this set is a person aged 18 to 75 in good health.

At least ten counts were recorded for this clone. The sequenced fragment ends 3 residues before the CDR3 boundary, so the rest is inferred from the germline J gene. The chain joins TRBV13 to TRBJ2-5, with TRBD1 identical over 7 bases. Germline CDR1 is PRHDT and CDR2 is FYEKMQ (reference sequence). CDR3 length: 15 residues. The V and J ends lost 0 bases and 5 bases, in that order; junction bases with no gene match: 6. The sequenced CDR3 bases are TGTGCCAGCAGCTTAGGGACAGGGATCTGGGAGACC. As protein: CASSLGTGIWET. The full-length CDR3 reads as CASSLGTGIWETQYF.

This clone was seen ten or more times. The observed sequence ends 3 residues before the CDR3 terminus, with the missing tail filled in from the germline J gene. The chain is built from TRBV20-1 and TRBJ2-5, with TRBD2 matching over 16 bases. V shed 0 bases, J shed 5 bases, and the junction held 9 bases outside the gene matches. CDR1 and CDR2 (germline): DFQATT, SNEGSKA (reference sequence). This CDR3 has 18 amino acids. CDR3 amino acids: CSAREMGLAGGPQETQYF. CDR3 DNA (partial): TGCAGTGCTAGAGAGATGGGACTAGCGGGAGGGCCCCAGGAGACC.

This clone was recorded at least ten times. The read finishes 3 residues shy of the CDR3 end, and the germline J gene is used to complete it. J is TRBJ1-2 and V is TRBV2; TRBD1 agrees at 7 bases. Germline assignment: CDR1 SNHLY and CDR2 FYNNEI. This CDR3 is built from 14 residues. CDR3 sequence: CASSEAATGSGYTF. The sequenced part of the CDR3 DNA is TGTGCCAGCAGTGAAGCTGCGACAGGGTCGGGC.

The table lists this clone with a few counts. Coverage ceases 3 residues before the CDR3 finishes, and the germline J gene fills in the end. V is TRBV20-1 and J is TRBJ1-5, with D unclear. V was pared by 6 bases and J by 1 base, with 13 bases between. This CDR3 is 14 amino acids long. In germline, CDR1 is DFQATT, CDR2 SNEGSKA (reference sequence). The CDR3 sequence is CSAPVVGSNQPQHF. Partial CDR3 DNA: TGCAGTGCCCCGGTGGTGGGCAGCAATCAGCCC.

Ten or more counts support this clone. The sequence runs out 3 residues before the end of the CDR3; the remainder is reconstructed from the germline J gene. The rearrangement joins TRBV13 to TRBJ2-1; D gene uncertain. Germline lookup yields CDR1 PRHDT and CDR2 FYEKMQ (reference sequence). The germline V and J ends were trimmed by 5 bases and 7 bases, with 9 bases remaining between them. The CDR3 runs to 12 residues. The covered CDR3 bases are TGTGCCAGCAGCATTACAAGGAATGAG. Its translation is CASSITRNE. The CDR3 as a whole reads CASSITRNEQFF. Together with reference TRBV13 and TRBJ2-1, the CDR3 gives the full variable domain: AAGVIQSPRHLIKEKRETATLKCYPIPRHDTVYWYQQGPGQDPQFLISFYEKMQSDKGSIPDRFSAQQFSDYHSELNMSSLELGDSALYFCASSITRNEQFFGPGTRLTVL.

To note about this clone: The read ends 3 residues early relative to the CDR3; the germline J gene fills the gap. The chain is built from TRBV19 and TRBJ2-5; perhaps TRBD2 as D (5 bases). Germline V gene sequence: CDR1 LNHDA, CDR2 SQIVND (reference sequence). The CDR3 sequence is 15 residues long. V shed 4 bases and J shed 1 base, with 13 bases lying between them. The DNA read from the CDR3 is TGTGCCAGTAGTAACACCCCACGGGGCCAAGAGACC. It specifies CASSNTPRGQET. The CDR3 in its entirety is CASSNTPRGQETQYF.

This clone appeared many times. The read ends 3 residues before the CDR3 terminus; that terminus is restored from the germline J gene. The chain has TRBV19 and TRBJ1-1; possibly TRBD1 for D (6 bases). The V end lost 3 bases, the J end lost 4 bases, and 12 bases lay between the germline ends. CDR1 is LNHDA and CDR2 is SQIVND in the germline V gene (reference sequence). The CDR3 sequence is 14 residues long. The sequenced CDR3 bases are TGTGCCAGTAGTATTCTAGGACAGATCACTGAA. This codes for CASSILGQITE. The CDR3 in full is CASSILGQITEAFF.

Ten or more counts support this clone. The read terminates 3 residues ahead of where the CDR3 ends, so the germline J gene completes it. This rearrangement joins TRBV20-1 to TRBJ1-1, with 7 bases lining up with TRBD1. The CDR3 runs 13 residues. Germline V CDR1 and CDR2: DFQATT, SNEGSKA (reference sequence). This CDR3 is CSATPGGNQRAFF. CDR3 DNA (partial): TGCAGTGCTACTCCAGGGGGGAACCAGAGA.

Ten or more counts support this clone. The sequenced fragment ends 3 residues before the CDR3 boundary, so the rest is inferred from the germline J gene. V gene TRBV11-2 combines with J gene TRBJ1-2, with D possibly TRBD1 on 5 matching bases. CDR3 length equals 13 residues. CDR1 is SGHAT, CDR2 FQNNGV, per germline. Trimming shortened V by 1 base and J by 5 bases, and 8 bases separated the two germline ends. The sequenced CDR3 bases are TGTGCCAGCAGCTTAGTACAGGTGTATGGC. The encoded protein is CASSLVQVYG. The whole CDR3 reads CASSLVQVYGYTF.

This clone showed up many times. The read is 3 residues too short to cover the CDR3 end, so that end is filled in from the germline J gene. The rearrangement uses TRBV10-1 and TRBJ1-2; TRBD1 is a possible D gene (6 bases). This CDR3 is built from 13 residues. The germline gives CDR1 WNHNN, CDR2 SYGVQD (reference sequence). CDR3 residues: CVLPGTGTNGYTF. The DNA read from the CDR3 is TGCGTCTTACCAGGAACAGGGACAAATGGC.

In this sample, this clone turned up many times. The read ends 3 residues early relative to the CDR3; the germline J gene fills the gap. V gene TRBV20-1 combines with J gene TRBJ2-7; possible D gene TRBD2, 5 bases. Germline CDR1 reads DFQATT; CDR2 reads SNEGSKA (reference sequence). V shed 6 bases and J shed 6 bases, with 21 bases lying between them. This CDR3 has 14 amino acids. The CDR3 DNA, read in part, is TGCAGTGCCTCGGGCTCAGCGGAAGTTCTCGAG. Its protein is CSASGSAEVLE. The full CDR3 reads CSASGSAEVLEQYF.

This clone was seen many times. Read data end 3 residues before the CDR3 end; the end is taken from the germline J gene. The chain recombines TRBV19 with TRBJ1-2, with D unclear. The CDR3 has 13 amino acids. Trimming shortened V by 6 bases and J by 4 bases, and 12 bases separated the two germline ends. From germline, CDR1 is LNHDA and CDR2 SQIVND (reference sequence). The sequenced part of the CDR3 DNA is TGTGCCAGTAGCAACAGAAGGAGCTATGGC. Its protein product is CASSNRRSYG. The full CDR3 reads CASSNRRSYGYTF.

Many counts were recorded for this clone. Read sequence stops 3 residues before the CDR3 end, and the germline J gene provides the missing end. The rearrangement joins TRBV2 to TRBJ2-7; 12 positions match TRBD2. Germline CDR1 is SNHLY and CDR2 is FYNNEI. This CDR3 has 13 amino acids. Trimming took 6 bases from V and 4 from J; bases not matched to a gene: 1. CDR3 DNA, as far as it was read: TGTGCCAGCAGGGGACTAGCGGGTTACGAG. It specifies CASRGLAGYE. In full, the CDR3 reads CASRGLAGYEQYF.

Many counts were recorded for this clone. The sequence runs out 3 residues before the end of the CDR3; the remainder is reconstructed from the germline J gene. The V gene is TRBV28, the J gene TRBJ2-1; 7 bases are shared with TRBD2. V shed 6 bases, J shed 0 bases, and the junction held 5 bases outside the gene matches. The CDR3 consists of 15 residues. The germline CDR1 and CDR2 sequences are MDHEN and SYDVKM. CDR3 region: CASSLGGSSYNEQFF. Incomplete CDR3 DNA: TGTGCCAGCAGCCTGGGGGGGAGCTCCTACAATGAG.

This clone was found many times. The missing CDR3 end, 3 residues past where the read stops, is filled in from the germline J gene. The genes are TRBV2 and TRBJ2-7, with unresolved D. The CDR3 loop spans 12 amino acids. Germline CDR1 SNHLY, CDR2 FYNNEI. V was clipped by 8 bases and J by 0 bases, with 8 bases between them. The CDR3 sequence: CASLDTSYEQYF. Incomplete CDR3 DNA: TGTGCCAGCTTAGACACCTCCTACGAG.

To note about this clone: The missing CDR3 end, 3 residues past where the read stops, is filled in from the germline J gene. Additional DNA sequences in this sample encode the identical CDR3. This chain joins TRBV20-1 and TRBJ2-1; TRBD1 matches at 9 bases. The trim removed 5 bases at V and 8 bases at J, leaving 7 bases unmatched. The CDR3 has 13 residues. The germline CDR1 and CDR2 sequences are DFQATT and SNEGSKA (reference sequence). CDR3 protein: CSAQGQGAYEQFF. Incomplete CDR3 DNA: TGCAGTGCTCAGGGACAGGGAGCCTATGAG.

This clone was found many times. The covered CDR3 bases are TGTGCCAGCAGTTTATTGACTAGCGGGAGCCTTACCTACGAG. This encodes CASSLLTSGSLTYE. The entire CDR3 is CASSLLTSGSLTYEQYF. The V and J genes are TRBV28 and TRBJ2-7; 12 bases agree with TRBD2. The CDR3 is cut off 3 residues early in the read; its end comes from the germline J gene. CDR3 size: 17 residues. The germline gives CDR1 MDHEN, CDR2 SYDVKM. The trim removed 1 base at V and 2 bases at J, leaving 6 bases unmatched.

This clone came up many times. Coverage ceases 3 residues before the CDR3 finishes, and the germline J gene fills in the end. The chain is built from TRBV19 and TRBJ2-5, with 8 bases that match TRBD2. Germline trimming cut 5 bases from V and 5 bases from J; bases unmatched to any gene: 13. CDR1 and CDR2 (germline): LNHDA, SQIVND (reference sequence). This CDR3 region has 16 residues. The CDR3 reads CASSHPGTRDRETQYF. The sequenced CDR3 bases are TGTGCCAGTAGTCATCCCGGGACTAGAGATAGGGAGACC.

This clone was observed many times. The CDR3 end is not reached by the read, which stops 3 residues before it; the germline J gene fills it in. The gene calls are TRBV19 and TRBJ2-1; 10 positions match TRBD2. The CDR3 contains 13 residues. Germline trimming cut 10 bases from V and 8 bases from J; bases unmatched to any gene: 8. CDR1 is LNHDA, CDR2 SQIVND, per germline (reference sequence). This CDR3 is CATLAGVLDEQFF. Incomplete CDR3 DNA: TGTGCCACTCTAGCGGGAGTTCTTGATGAG.

This clone occurred many times. The CDR3 sequence is CASSLTGTSGLSYEQYF. The sequenced CDR3 bases are TGTGCCAGCTCACTCACCGGGACTAGCGGCCTCTCCTACGAG. The chain couples TRBV18 to TRBJ2-7; TRBD2 matches at 11 bases. Read sequence stops 3 residues before the CDR3 end, and the germline J gene provides the missing end. The CDR3 sequence is 17 residues long. Germline CDR1 is KGHSH and CDR2 is LQKENI. V lost 4 bases to trimming and J lost 0 bases; unmatched junction nucleotides: 8. The full variable domain, completed using reference TRBV18 and TRBJ2-7, is NAGVMQNPRHLVRRRGQEARLRCSPMKGHSHVYWYRQLPEEGLKFMVYLQKENIIDESGMPKERFSAEFPKEGPSILRIQQVVRGDSAAYFCASSLTGTSGLSYEQYFGPGTRLTVT.

This clone was detected many times. Incomplete CDR3 DNA: TGTGCCAGTAGTCCGGCAGGGGAGACG. It specifies CASSPAGET. The whole CDR3 is CASSPAGETAFF. The chain is built from TRBV19 and TRBJ1-1; possibly TRBD1 for D (6 bases). The read stops 3 residues short of the end of the CDR3; the missing end is completed from the germline J gene. Germline V gene lookup returns CDR1 LNHDA and CDR2 SQIVND (reference sequence). The CDR3 length is 12 residues.